This TCR beta chain was profiled in a study of shared clonotypes between healthy human individuals. General study results and limits: Clonotype sharing among donors was expected to depend on sequencing depth. Compared with clonotypes that all four donors shared, non-shared clonotypes had lower generation probabilities. The donor pool, a small one, limited the genetic and exposure-history diversity represented.

For this clone: The target antigen is unknown.

The table came from immunoSEQ multiplex PCR; TCRdb's copy has only in-frame clones and leaves some out. The sample lists about 2.4 million clones; 90% to 95% were seen once. Splitting of CD4+ cells produced CD45RA+ naive and CD45RA-negative memory subsets. V lost 3 bases to trimming and J lost 2 bases, with 8 bases between them. CDR1 LNHDA and CDR2 SQIVND come from the germline V gene (reference sequence). This CDR3 comprises 13 residues. The receptor comes from a man in his late teens or twenties in good health. Some clones in this sample may be carry-over from other donors' samples. This chain uses TRBV19 with TRBJ2-7; D possibly corresponds to TRBD1 (5 bases). The sequencing sample was made of naive CD4+ T cells from PBMCs. Described subset: CD45RA+ positively selected. In DNA form, the CDR3 reads TGTGCCAGTAGTATCAGGGTAGCCTACGAGCAGTACTTC. Its translation is CASSIRVAYEQYF.